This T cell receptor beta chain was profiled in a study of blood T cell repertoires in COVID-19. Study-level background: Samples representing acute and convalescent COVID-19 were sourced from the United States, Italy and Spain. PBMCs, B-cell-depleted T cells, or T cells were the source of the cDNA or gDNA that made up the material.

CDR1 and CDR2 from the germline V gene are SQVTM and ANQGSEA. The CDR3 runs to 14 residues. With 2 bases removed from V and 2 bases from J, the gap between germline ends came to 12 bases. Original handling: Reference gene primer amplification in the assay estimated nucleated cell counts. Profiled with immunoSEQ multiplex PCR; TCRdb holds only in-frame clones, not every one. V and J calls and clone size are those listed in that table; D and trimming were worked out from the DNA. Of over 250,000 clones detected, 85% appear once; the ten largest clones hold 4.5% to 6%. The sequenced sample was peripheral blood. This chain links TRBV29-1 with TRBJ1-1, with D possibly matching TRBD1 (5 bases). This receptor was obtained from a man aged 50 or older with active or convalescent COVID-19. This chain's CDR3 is CSVERAGGNTEAFF. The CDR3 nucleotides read TGCAGCGTTGAAAGGGCGGGGGGTAACACTGAAGCTTTCTTT.